This T cell receptor (beta chain) is drawn from a study of T cell repertoires in cytomegalovirus infection. V was trimmed by 0 bases and J by 5 bases, leaving 22 bases between them. The CDR3 runs 19 residues. Per germline, CDR1 MNHNY and CDR2 SVGAGI (reference sequence). For this clonotype: What it binds is not known.

TCRdb analysed the reads with MiXCR anew, one entry per CDR3 protein. This repertoire shows hundreds of thousands of distinct CDR3 sequences, almost 30% found once; its top ten account for 20%. The sequence was collected from a human donor in good health (CMV status not recorded). Some clones in this sample may be carry-over from other donors' samples. The V and J genes are TRBV6-6 and TRBJ1-4, with D possibly being TRBD1 (5 bases). Sequences were derived from cultured PBMCs, sampled from culture after CMV antigen stimulation. In DNA, the CDR3 is TGTGCCAGCAGTTACTCGAAGGCTGGGGGGAGGTTGTCGAATGAAAAACTGTTTTTT. Protein sequence: CASSYSKAGGRLSNEKLFF.